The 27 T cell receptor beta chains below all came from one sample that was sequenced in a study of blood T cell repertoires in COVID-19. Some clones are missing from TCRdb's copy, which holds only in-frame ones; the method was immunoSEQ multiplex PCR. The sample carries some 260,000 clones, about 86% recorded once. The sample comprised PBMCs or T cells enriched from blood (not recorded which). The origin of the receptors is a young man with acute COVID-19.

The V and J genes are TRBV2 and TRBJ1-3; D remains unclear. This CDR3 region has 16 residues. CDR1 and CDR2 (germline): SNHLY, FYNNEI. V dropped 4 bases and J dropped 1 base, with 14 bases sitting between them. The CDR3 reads CASSVKIEGSGNTIYF. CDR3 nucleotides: TGTGCCAGCAGTGTCAAAATCGAGGGATCTGGAAACACCATATATTTT.

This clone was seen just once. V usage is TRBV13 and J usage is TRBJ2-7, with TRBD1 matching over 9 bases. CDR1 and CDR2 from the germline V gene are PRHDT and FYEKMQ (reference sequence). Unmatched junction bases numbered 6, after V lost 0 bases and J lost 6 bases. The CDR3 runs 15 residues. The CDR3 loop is CASSLGGTGPREQYV. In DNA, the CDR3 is TGTGCCAGCAGCTTAGGAGGGACAGGGCCTCGCGAGCAGTACGTC.

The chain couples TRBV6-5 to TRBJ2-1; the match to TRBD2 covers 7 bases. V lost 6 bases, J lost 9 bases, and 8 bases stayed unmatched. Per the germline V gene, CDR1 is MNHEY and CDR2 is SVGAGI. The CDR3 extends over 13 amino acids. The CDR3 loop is CASRPLADSEQFF. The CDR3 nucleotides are TGTGCCAGCAGGCCCCTAGCGGATAGTGAGCAGTTCTTC.

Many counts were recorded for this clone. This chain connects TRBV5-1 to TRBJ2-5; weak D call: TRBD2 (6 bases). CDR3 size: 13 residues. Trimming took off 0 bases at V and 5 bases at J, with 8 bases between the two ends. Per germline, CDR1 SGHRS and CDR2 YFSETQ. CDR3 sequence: CASSLEEGETQYF. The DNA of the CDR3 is TGCGCCAGCAGCTTGGAGGAGGGGGAGACCCAGTACTTC.

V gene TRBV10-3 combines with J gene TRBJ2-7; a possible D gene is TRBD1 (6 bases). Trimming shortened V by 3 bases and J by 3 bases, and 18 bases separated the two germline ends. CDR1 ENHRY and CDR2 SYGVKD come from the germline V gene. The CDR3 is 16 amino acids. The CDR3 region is CAISDYPGQIGYEQYV. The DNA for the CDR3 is TGTGCCATCAGTGATTACCCCGGACAGATAGGCTACGAGCAGTACGTC.

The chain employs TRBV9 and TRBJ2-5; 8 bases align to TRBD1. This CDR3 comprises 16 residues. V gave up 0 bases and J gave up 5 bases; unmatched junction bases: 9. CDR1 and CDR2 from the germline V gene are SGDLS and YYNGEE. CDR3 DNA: TGTGCCAGCAGCGTAGGGGCACAGGGGGGAAGGGAGACCCAGTACTTC. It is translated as CASSVGAQGGRETQYF.

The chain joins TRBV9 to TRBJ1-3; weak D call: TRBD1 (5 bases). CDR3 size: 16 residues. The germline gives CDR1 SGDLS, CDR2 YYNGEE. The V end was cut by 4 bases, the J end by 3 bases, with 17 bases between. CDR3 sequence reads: CASSLGSGGNGNTIYF. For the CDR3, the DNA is TGTGCCAGCAGCCTCGGTTCCGGGGGGAATGGAAACACCATATATTTT.

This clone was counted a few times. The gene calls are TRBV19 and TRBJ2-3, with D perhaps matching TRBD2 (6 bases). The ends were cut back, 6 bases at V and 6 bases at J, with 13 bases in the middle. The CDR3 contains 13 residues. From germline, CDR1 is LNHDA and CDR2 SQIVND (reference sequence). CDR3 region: CASRGGNGDTQYF. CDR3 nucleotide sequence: TGTGCCAGTAGGGGGGGTAATGGGGATACGCAGTATTTT.

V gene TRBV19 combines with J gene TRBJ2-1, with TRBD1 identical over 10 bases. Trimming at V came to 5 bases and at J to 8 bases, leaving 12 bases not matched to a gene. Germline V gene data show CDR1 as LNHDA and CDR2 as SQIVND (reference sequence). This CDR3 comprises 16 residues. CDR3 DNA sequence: TGTGCCAGTAGTTCGTTCCGGGACAGGGGCTTCGATGAGCAGTTCTTC. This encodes CASSSFRDRGFDEQFF.

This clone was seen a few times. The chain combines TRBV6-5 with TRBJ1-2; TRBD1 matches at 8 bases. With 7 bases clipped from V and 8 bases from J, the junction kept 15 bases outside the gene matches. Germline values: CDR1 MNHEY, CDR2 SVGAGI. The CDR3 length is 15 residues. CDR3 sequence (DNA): TGTGCCAGCATGGGGGCAGGGCAGGGGGCTAAAGGCTACACCTTC. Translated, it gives CASMGAGQGAKGYTF.

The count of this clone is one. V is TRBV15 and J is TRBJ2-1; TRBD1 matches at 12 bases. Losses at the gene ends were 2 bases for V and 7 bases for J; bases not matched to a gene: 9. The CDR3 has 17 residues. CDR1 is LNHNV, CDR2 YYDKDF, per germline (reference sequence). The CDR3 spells CATSRTHRDRGQNEQFF. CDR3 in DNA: TGTGCCACCAGCAGAACCCACCGGGACAGGGGGCAGAATGAGCAGTTCTTC.

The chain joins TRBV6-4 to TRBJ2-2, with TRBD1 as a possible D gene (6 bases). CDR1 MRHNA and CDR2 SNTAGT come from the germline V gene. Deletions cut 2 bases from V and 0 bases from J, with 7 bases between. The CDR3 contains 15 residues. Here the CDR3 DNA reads TGTGCCAGCAGTGACAAGGGGGCGAACACCGGGGAGCTGTTTTTT. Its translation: CASSDKGANTGELFF.

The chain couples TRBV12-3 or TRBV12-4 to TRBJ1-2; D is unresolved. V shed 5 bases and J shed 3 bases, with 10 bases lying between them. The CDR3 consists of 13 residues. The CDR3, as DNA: TGTGCCAGCAGTCCTGGACTCTACTATGGCTACACCTTC. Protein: CASSPGLYYGYTF.

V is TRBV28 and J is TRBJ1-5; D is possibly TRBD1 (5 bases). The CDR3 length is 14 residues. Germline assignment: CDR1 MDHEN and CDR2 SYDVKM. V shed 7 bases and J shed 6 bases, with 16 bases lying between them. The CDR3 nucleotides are TGTGCCAGCACTCGACAGCTGTCAGGTCAGCCCCAGCATTTT. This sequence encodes CASTRQLSGQPQHF.

This CDR3 is CASLGRAGELFF. The CDR3 region has the DNA TGTGCCAGCTTGGGGAGGGCCGGGGAGCTGTTTTTT. The chain couples TRBV12-3 or TRBV12-4 to TRBJ2-2; 7 bases fit TRBD2. V lost 8 bases to trimming and J lost 6 bases; unmatched junction nucleotides: 3. This CDR3 is built from 12 residues.

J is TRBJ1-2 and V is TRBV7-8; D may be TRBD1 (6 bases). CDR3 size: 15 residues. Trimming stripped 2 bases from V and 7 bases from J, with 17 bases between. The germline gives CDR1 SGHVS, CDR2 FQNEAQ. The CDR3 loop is CASSLLFDKGGGYTF. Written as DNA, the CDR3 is TGTGCCAGCAGCTTACTATTCGATAAAGGGGGTGGCTACACCTTC.

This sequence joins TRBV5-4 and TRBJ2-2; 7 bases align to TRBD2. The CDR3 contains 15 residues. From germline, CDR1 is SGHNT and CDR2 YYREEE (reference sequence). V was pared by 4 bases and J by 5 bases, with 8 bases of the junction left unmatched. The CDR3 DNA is TGTGCCAGCAGCCTGGGGAGGGGCATGACCGGGGAGCTGTTTTTT. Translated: CASSLGRGMTGELFF.

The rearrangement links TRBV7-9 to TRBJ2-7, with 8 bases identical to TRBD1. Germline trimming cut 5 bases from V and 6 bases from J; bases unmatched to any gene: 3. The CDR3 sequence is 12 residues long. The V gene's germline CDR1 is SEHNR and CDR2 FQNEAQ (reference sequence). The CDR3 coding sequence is TGTGCCAGCAGCCCGACAGGGGTCGAGCAGTACGTC. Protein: CASSPTGVEQYV.

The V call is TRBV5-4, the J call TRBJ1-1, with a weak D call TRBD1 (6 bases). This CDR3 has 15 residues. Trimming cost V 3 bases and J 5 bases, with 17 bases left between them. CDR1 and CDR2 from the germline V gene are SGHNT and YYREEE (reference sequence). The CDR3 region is CASSSRTTGLTEAFF. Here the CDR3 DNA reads TGTGCCAGCAGCTCACGGACCACAGGGTTGACTGAAGCTTTCTTT.

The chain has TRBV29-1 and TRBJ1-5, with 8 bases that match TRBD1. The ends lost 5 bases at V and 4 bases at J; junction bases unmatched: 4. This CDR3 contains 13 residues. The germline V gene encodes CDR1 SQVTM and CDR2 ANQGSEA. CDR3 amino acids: CSVLQGGNQPQHF. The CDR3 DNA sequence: TGCAGCGTTTTACAGGGGGGAAATCAGCCCCAGCATTTT.

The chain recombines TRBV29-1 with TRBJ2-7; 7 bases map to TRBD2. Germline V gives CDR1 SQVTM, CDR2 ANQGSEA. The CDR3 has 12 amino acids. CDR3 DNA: TGCATCGCCCTCGGGGGGACCTACGAGCAGTACGTC. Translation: CIALGGTYEQYV.

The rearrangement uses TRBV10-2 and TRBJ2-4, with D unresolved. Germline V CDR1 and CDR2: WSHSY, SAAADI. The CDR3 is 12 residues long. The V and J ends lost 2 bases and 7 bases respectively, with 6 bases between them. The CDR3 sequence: CASSEARNIQYF. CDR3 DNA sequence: TGCGCCAGCAGTGAGGCTAGGAACATTCAGTACTTC.

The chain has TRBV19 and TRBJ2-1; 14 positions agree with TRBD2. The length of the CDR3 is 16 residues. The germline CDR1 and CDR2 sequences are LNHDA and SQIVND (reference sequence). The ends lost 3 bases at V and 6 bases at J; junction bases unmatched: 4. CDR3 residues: CASSIYGTSGGNEQFF. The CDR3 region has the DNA TGTGCCAGTAGTATTTACGGGACTAGCGGGGGCAATGAGCAGTTCTTC.

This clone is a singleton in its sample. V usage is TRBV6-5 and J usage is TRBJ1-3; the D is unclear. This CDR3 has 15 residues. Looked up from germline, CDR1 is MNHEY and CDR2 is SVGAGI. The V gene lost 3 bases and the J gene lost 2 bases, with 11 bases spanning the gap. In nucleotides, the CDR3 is TGTGCCAGCAGTTATGAGAACCTTCCTGGAAACACCATATATTTT. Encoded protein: CASSYENLPGNTIYF.

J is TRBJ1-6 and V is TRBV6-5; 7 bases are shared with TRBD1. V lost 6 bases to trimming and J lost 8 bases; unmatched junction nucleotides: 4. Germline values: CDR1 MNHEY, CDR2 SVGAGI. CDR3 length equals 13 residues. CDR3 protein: CASRDRRDSPLHF. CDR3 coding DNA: TGTGCCAGCAGGGACAGGAGGGATTCACCCCTCCACTTT.

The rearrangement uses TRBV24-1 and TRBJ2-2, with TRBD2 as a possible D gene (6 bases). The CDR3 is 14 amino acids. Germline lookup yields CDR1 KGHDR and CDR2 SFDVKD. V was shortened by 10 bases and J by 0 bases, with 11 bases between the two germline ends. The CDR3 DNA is TGTGCCACTAGCGGAATCGCGAACACCGGGGAGCTGTTTTTT. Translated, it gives CATSGIANTGELFF.

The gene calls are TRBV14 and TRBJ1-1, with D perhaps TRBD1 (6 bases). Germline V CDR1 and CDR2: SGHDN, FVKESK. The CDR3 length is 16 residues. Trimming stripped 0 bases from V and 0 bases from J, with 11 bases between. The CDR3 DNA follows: TGTGCCAGCAGCCAAGAGGTTTGGGGGCTGAACACTGAAGCTTTCTTT. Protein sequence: CASSQEVWGLNTEAFF.